The next 13 T cell receptor beta chains were all read from a single sample in a study of cytomegalovirus exposure and HLA in healthy donors (dated 2017 in TCRdb). The library relied on the immunoSEQ multiplex PCR assay. TCRdb took this table from immuneACCESS and kept in-frame rearrangements with V and J called. Such tables lack part of the clones; where checked against another copy, unresolved V genes explain under half of the gap, and the rest is unexplained. The sample table records roughly 310,000 clones; around 90% of these occur just once. The ten largest account for around 0.96% of the sample. The sequenced sample consisted of PBMCs. Every receptor here comes from a man aged 25-40 years in good health and CMV-seronegative.

V gene TRBV7-7 combines with J gene TRBJ2-2, with 8 bases identical to TRBD1. V was clipped by 4 bases and J by 6 bases; unmatched bases: 4. CDR3 length: 14 amino acids. Germline CDR1 SSHAT, CDR2 FNYEAQ (reference sequence). This CDR3 is CASSSGQASGELFF. In DNA form, the CDR3 reads TGTGCCAGCAGCTCGGGACAGGCGTCCGGGGAGCTGTTTTTT.

The CDR3, as DNA: TGTGCCAGCAGCTCCTCGAGCTATGGCTACACCTTC. As protein: CASSSSSYGYTF. The genes are TRBV11-2 and TRBJ1-2; no clear D gene. The CDR3 totals 12 residues. The germline V gene has CDR1 SGHAT and CDR2 FQNNGV. V was trimmed by 4 bases and J by 4 bases, leaving 7 bases between them.

The chain employs TRBV25-1 and TRBJ1-1; D ambiguous. The length of the CDR3 is 13 residues. V was pared by 3 bases and J by 1 base, with 6 bases between. CDR1 is MGHDK and CDR2 is SYGVNS in the germline V gene. CDR3 nucleotide sequence: TGTGCCAGCAGTGAGGGCAGGAACACTGAAGCTTTCTTT. Amino acids: CASSEGRNTEAFF.

J is TRBJ1-4 and V is TRBV5-4; 9 bases map to TRBD1. The V gene's germline CDR1 is SGHNT and CDR2 YYREEE (reference sequence). Unmatched junction bases numbered 13, after V lost 2 bases and J lost 2 bases. The CDR3 sequence is 19 residues long. CDR3 protein: CASSFRTGGAGLTNEKLFF. The CDR3 DNA reads TGTGCCAGCAGCTTTAGAACAGGGGGCGCGGGTTTGACTAATGAAAAACTGTTTTTT.

This clone was seen just once. The chain combines TRBV7-6 with TRBJ2-3, with a possible D match to TRBD1 (6 bases). This CDR3 has 17 residues. Germline CDR1 and CDR2: SGHVS and FNYEAQ. Trimming took off 4 bases at V and 2 bases at J, with 19 bases between the two ends. The CDR3 nucleotides read TGTGCCAGCAGCTCCCCAGGGGCGCCACCCACCACAGATACGCAGTATTTT. The encoded protein is CASSSPGAPPTTDTQYF.

CDR3 in DNA: TGTGCCAGCAGCTTTGGGACTAGCGGTGCTGGGGCCAACGTCCTGACTTTC. Translated, it gives CASSFGTSGAGANVLTF. This sequence joins TRBV13 and TRBJ2-6; 11 bases match TRBD2. CDR1 is PRHDT, CDR2 FYEKMQ, per germline (reference sequence). This CDR3 comprises 17 residues. V lost 3 bases to trimming and J lost 2 bases; unmatched junction nucleotides: 3.

The chain carries TRBV5-1 and TRBJ2-2; maybe TRBD1 (6 bases). V lost 4 bases, J lost 6 bases, and 10 bases lay in between. Germline V gives CDR1 SGHRS, CDR2 YFSETQ. CDR3 length equals 13 residues. DNA of the CDR3: TGCGCCAGCAGCGCAGGGGACGCCGGGGAGCTGTTTTTT. This codes for CASSAGDAGELFF.

The chain joins TRBV2 to TRBJ1-4; 8 nucleotides match TRBD1. The CDR3 loop spans 15 amino acids. Germline-derived CDR1 and CDR2 are SNHLY and FYNNEI. With V trimmed by 9 bases and J by 8 bases, 14 bases remained unmatched. The DNA for the CDR3 is TGTGCCAGTGATTCTTCGGACAGGGTGGGGGAAAAACTGTTTTTT. Its protein product is CASDSSDRVGEKLFF.

This clone was found once. The rearrangement uses TRBV5-1 and TRBJ2-2, with D perhaps TRBD2 (6 bases). Trimming cost V 4 bases and J 5 bases, with 15 bases left between them. Looked up from germline, CDR1 is SGHRS and CDR2 is YFSETQ. CDR3 length: 15 amino acids. The CDR3 here is CASSVEGAGTGELFF. For the CDR3, the DNA is TGCGCCAGCAGCGTGGAGGGAGCGGGTACCGGGGAGCTGTTTTTT.

This clone was recorded once. This chain joins TRBV6-1 and TRBJ2-7; D perhaps matches TRBD1 (7 bases). The ends were cut back, 0 bases at V and 3 bases at J, with 18 bases in the middle. This CDR3 is built from 17 residues. The germline gives CDR1 MNHNS, CDR2 SASEGT. The CDR3 bases are TGTGCCAGCAGTGAAGCTGCGAGACAGGGACTTGTCTACGAGCAGTACTTC. As protein: CASSEAARQGLVYEQYF.

The chain combines TRBV27 with TRBJ1-2; 7 bases line up with TRBD1. Trimming cost V 0 bases and J 4 bases; bases outside gene matches: 5. The CDR3 is 15 residues long. The germline V gene encodes CDR1 MNHEY and CDR2 SMNVEV (reference sequence). CDR3 DNA sequence: TGTGCCAGCAGTTTATCGCCACAGGGGCGCTATGGCTACACCTTC. Translated: CASSLSPQGRYGYTF.

The chain employs TRBV18 and TRBJ1-1; 10 bases align to TRBD1. The CDR3 has 14 amino acids. The V gene end was trimmed by 5 bases and the J gene end by 1 base; junction bases not matched to a gene: 1. Germline CDR1 reads KGHSH; CDR2 reads LQKENI. The CDR3 DNA sequence: TGTGCCAGCTCAGGACAGGGGGGGAACACTGAAGCTTTCTTT. Encoded protein: CASSGQGGNTEAFF.

This sequence joins TRBV13 and TRBJ2-1; 11 bases are shared with TRBD1. The germline CDR1 and CDR2 sequences are PRHDT and FYEKMQ (reference sequence). V lost 4 bases and J lost 7; bases outside the gene matches: 3. The CDR3 covers 14 residues. As DNA, the CDR3 is TGTGCCAGCAGCTCTGGACAGGGGGCAAATGAGCAGTTCTTC. Residues: CASSSGQGANEQFF. The complete variable domain, with remaining parts taken from reference TRBV13 and TRBJ2-1, reads AAGVIQSPRHLIKEKRETATLKCYPIPRHDTVYWYQQGPGQDPQFLISFYEKMQSDKGSIPDRFSAQQFSDYHSELNMSSLELGDSALYFCASSSGQGANEQFFGPGTRLTVL.